Listed below are T cell receptor beta chains from one sample, sequenced in a study of STAT3 mutations in large granular lymphocyte leukemia. The repertoire was sequenced with immunoSEQ multiplex PCR; TCRdb's copy has only in-frame clones and lacks some. The table lists about 16,000 clones, just under 85% of them singletons. Specimen: peripheral blood mononuclear cells. These receptors were obtained from a man aged 50-59 years with T-cell large granular lymphocyte leukemia. Some clones in this sample may be carry-over from other donors' samples. The CDR3 runs from the conserved cysteine through the conserved F or W. Each record gives: D gene, V gene, clone size, J gene, CDR3 protein, CDR3 DNA. The D gene is left open where the match is weak. The size field is filled for only some rows; it gives once, few, many or a size class.

D gene: NA; V gene: TRBV5-8; clone size: NA; J gene: TRBJ1-2; CDR3 protein: CASSPDRNGYGYTF; CDR3 DNA: TGTGCCAGCAGCCCCGACAGAAATGGCTATGGCTACACCTTC
D gene: TRBD2; V gene: TRBV11-2; clone size: once; J gene: TRBJ2-1; CDR3 protein: CASSRTSGRSGEQFF; CDR3 DNA: TGTGCCAGCAGCAGGACTAGCGGGAGGTCAGGGGAGCAGTTCTTC
D gene: TRBD1; V gene: TRBV7-9; clone size: NA; J gene: TRBJ2-7; CDR3 protein: CASSKGAGNYEQYF; CDR3 DNA: TGTGCCAGCAGCAAGGGGGCAGGGAACTACGAGCAGTACTTC
D gene: TRBD2; V gene: TRBV4-1; clone size: few; J gene: TRBJ2-3; CDR3 protein: CASSQTSGGWDTQYF; CDR3 DNA: TGCGCCAGCAGCCAGACTAGCGGGGGGTGGGATACGCAGTATTTT
D gene: TRBD2; V gene: TRBV9; clone size: NA; J gene: TRBJ2-1; CDR3 protein: CASSRRGPGLASNEQFF; CDR3 DNA: TGTGCCAGCAGCCGTAGGGGCCCGGGACTAGCGTCTAATGAGCAGTTCTTC
D gene: NA; V gene: TRBV6-5; clone size: NA; J gene: TRBJ1-1; CDR3 protein: CASSYRGGEAFF; CDR3 DNA: TGTGCCAGCAGTTATCGGGGAGGGGAAGCTTTCTTT
D gene: NA; V gene: TRBV18; clone size: NA; J gene: TRBJ1-5; CDR3 protein: CASSPRQAASNQPQHF; CDR3 DNA: TGTGCCAGCTCACCACGACAGGCGGCTTCTAATCAGCCCCAGCATTTT
D gene: NA; V gene: TRBV5-1; clone size: NA; J gene: TRBJ2-3; CDR3 protein: CASSLARDTDTQYF; CDR3 DNA: TGCGCCAGCAGCTTGGCCAGGGACACAGATACGCAGTATTTT
D gene: NA; V gene: TRBV19; clone size: NA; J gene: TRBJ1-2; CDR3 protein: CASSIPGSNYGYTF; CDR3 DNA: TGTGCCAGTAGTATCCCAGGGTCTAACTATGGCTACACCTTC
D gene: NA; V gene: TRBV19; clone size: NA; J gene: TRBJ2-4; CDR3 protein: CASSHTGRSTKNIQYF; CDR3 DNA: TGTGCCAGTAGTCATACGGGACGGTCGACCAAAAACATTCAGTACTTC
D gene: NA; V gene: TRBV1; clone size: NA; J gene: TRBJ2-5; CDR3 protein: CTSNPPLLGGHQYF; CDR3 DNA: TGCACCAGCAACCCACCCCTACTAGGCGGGCATCAGTACTTC
D gene: TRBD1; V gene: TRBV7-9; clone size: NA; J gene: TRBJ1-3; CDR3 protein: CASSEQGAAGNTIYF; CDR3 DNA: TGTGCCAGCAGCGAACAGGGGGCGGCTGGAAACACCATATATTTT
D gene: TRBD2; V gene: TRBV9; clone size: few; J gene: TRBJ2-7; CDR3 protein: CASSVASGGPKQYF; CDR3 DNA: TGTGCCAGCAGCGTAGCTAGCGGGGGGCCCAAGCAGTACTTC
D gene: NA; V gene: TRBV19; clone size: few; J gene: TRBJ2-7; CDR3 protein: CASSPSVNSYEQYF; CDR3 DNA: TGTGCCAGTAGCCCTAGCGTTAACTCCTACGAGCAGTACTTC
D gene: NA; V gene: TRBV5-1; clone size: NA; J gene: TRBJ2-7; CDR3 protein: CASSFYGSYEQYF; CDR3 DNA: TGCGCCAGCAGCTTTTACGGATCCTACGAGCAGTACTTC